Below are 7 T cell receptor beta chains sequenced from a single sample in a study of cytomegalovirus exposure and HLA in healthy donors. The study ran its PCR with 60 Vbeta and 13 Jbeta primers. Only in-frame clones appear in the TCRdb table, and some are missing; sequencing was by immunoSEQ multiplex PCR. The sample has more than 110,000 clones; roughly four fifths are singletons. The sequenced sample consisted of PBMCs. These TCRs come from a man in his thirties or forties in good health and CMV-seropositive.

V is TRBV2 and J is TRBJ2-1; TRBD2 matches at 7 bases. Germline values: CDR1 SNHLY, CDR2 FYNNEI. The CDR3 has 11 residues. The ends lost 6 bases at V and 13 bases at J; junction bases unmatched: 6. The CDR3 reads CASRGGTPQFF. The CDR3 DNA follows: TGTGCCAGCAGGGGGGGGACTCCCCAGTTCTTC.

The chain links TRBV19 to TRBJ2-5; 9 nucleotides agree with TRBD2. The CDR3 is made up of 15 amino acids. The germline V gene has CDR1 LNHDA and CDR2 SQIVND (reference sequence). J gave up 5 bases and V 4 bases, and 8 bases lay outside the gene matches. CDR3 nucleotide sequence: TGTGCCAGTAGTACCGCGGGAGGGCCGGGGGAGACCCAGTACTTC. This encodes CASSTAGGPGETQYF. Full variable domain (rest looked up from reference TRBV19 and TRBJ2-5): DGGITQSPKYLFRKEGQNVTLSCEQNLNHDAMYWYRQDPGQGLRLIYYSQIVNDFQKGDIAEGYSVSREKKESFPLTVTSAQKNPTAFYLCASSTAGGPGETQYFGPGTRLLVL.

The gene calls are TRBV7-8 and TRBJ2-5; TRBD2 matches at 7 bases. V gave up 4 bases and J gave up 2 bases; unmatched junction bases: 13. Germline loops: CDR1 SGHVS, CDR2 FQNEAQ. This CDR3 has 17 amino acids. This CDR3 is CASSWGVPSGNQETQYF. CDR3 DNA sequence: TGTGCCAGCAGCTGGGGAGTCCCTAGCGGAAATCAAGAGACCCAGTACTTC.

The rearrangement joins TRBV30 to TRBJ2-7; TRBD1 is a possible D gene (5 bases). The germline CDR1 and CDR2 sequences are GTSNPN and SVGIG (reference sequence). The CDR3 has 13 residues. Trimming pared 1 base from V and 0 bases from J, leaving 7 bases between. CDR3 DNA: TGTGCCTGGAGTGCAGGGATCTCCTACGAGCAGTACTTC. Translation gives CAWSAGISYEQYF.

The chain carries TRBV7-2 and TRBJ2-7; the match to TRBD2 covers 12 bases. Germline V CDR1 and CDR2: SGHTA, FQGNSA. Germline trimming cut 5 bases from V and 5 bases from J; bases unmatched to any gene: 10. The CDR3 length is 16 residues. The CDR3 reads CASSLILAGGHDEQYF. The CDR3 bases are TGTGCCAGCAGCCTTATCCTAGCGGGAGGGCACGACGAGCAGTACTTC.

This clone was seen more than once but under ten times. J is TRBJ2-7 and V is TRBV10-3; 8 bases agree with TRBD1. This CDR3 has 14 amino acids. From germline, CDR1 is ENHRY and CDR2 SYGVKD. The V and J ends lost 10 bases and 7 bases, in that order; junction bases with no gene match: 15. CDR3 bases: TGTGCCACCGATATCGGGCAGGGGGCGTTTGAGCAGTACTTC. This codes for CATDIGQGAFEQYF.

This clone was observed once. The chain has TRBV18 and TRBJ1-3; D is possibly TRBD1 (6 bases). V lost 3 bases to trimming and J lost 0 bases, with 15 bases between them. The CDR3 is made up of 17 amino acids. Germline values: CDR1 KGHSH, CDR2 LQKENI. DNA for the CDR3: TGTGCCAGCTCACCTTTACAGGGATCGGACTCTGGAAACACCATATATTTT. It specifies CASSPLQGSDSGNTIYF.